What follows are 4 T cell receptor beta chains derived from one specimen sequenced in a study of cytomegalovirus exposure and HLA in healthy donors listed by TCRdb under 2017. The library was prepared using the immunoSEQ multiplex PCR assay. A mixture of 60 forward primers for TCR Vbeta segments and 13 reverse primers for TCR Jbeta segments was used in the multiplex PCR. Held by TCRdb, this immuneACCESS table contains in-frame sequences only and omits some clones. Under half of the omission traces to an unresolved V gene where checked; the cause of the rest is unknown. A total of fewer than 250,000 clones appear in this sample, 80% to 85% of them only once. Roughly 0.99% of the sample lies in the top ten. Material: PBMCs. The receptors come from a woman in her forties in good health and CMV-seronegative.

This clone was detected only once. The chain couples TRBV19 to TRBJ2-2; the D gene is possibly TRBD1 (5 bases). Trimming left V 5 bases short and J 4 bases short, with 11 bases between. The CDR3 length is 14 residues. Germline values: CDR1 LNHDA, CDR2 SQIVND (reference sequence). The CDR3 sequence is CASSGASGTGELFF. The CDR3 DNA reads TGTGCCAGTAGTGGGGCCTCGGGCACCGGGGAGCTGTTTTTT.

V gene TRBV7-7 combines with J gene TRBJ2-5; TRBD1 is a possible D gene (5 bases). The CDR3 consists of 14 residues. Between the trimmed V and J ends, which lost 3 bases and 1 base, there was a span of 9 bases. Germline assignment: CDR1 SSHAT and CDR2 FNYEAQ (reference sequence). In DNA, the CDR3 is TGTGCCAGCAGCTTCAAAGGGGTCCAAGAGACCCAGTACTTC. This codes for CASSFKGVQETQYF.

This clone was observed a few times. J is TRBJ2-7 and V is TRBV7-2; 7 nucleotides match TRBD1. CDR3 length: 14 amino acids. The V gene's germline CDR1 is SGHTA and CDR2 FQGNSA. The junction had 9 bases not matched to a gene; V was cut back by 5 bases and J by 5 bases. CDR3 sequence (DNA): TGTGCCAGCAGCCCCCGACAGGGCGCCCACGAGCAGTACTTC. Its protein product is CASSPRQGAHEQYF.

V and J are TRBV2 and TRBJ2-1; 14 bases are shared with TRBD2. Losses at the gene ends were 6 bases for V and 2 bases for J; bases not matched to a gene: 6. The CDR3 covers 17 residues. Germline V gene data show CDR1 as SNHLY and CDR2 as FYNNEI. The DNA for the CDR3 is TGTGCCAGCAGAGCGACTAGCGGGAGGGCGCCCTACAATGAGCAGTTCTTC. As protein: CASRATSGRAPYNEQFF.